The present T cell receptor (beta chain) was sequenced within a study of regulatory T cells in long-lasting Graves disease. For the study at large: Patients met the persistent Graves' disease definition after over 5 years of antithyroid drugs with positive TSH receptor antibodies. Study-level results: In persistent patients, shared public clonotypes (more than 2,500) outnumbered those in new patients (about 1,000).

Time point described: persistent/refractory GD, antithyroid drugs over 5 years with positive TRAb. After RNA was extracted from PBMCs, the TCR library was made from it. Each of the patients was recruited from an endocrinology department situated in Xi'an, China. To make TCR beta libraries, researchers used iRepertoire HTBI primers and Arm-PCR of CDR3 regions. Each CDR3 protein gets one entry after TCRdb re-called the multiplex PCR reads with MiXCR. The profile shows fewer than 400,000 distinct CDR3 sequences, around 20% of them singletons. Of note for this clonotype: As yet, its antigen is unknown.

CDR1 and CDR2 from the germline V gene are LNHDA and SQIVND (reference sequence). This CDR3 comprises 15 residues. Trimming removed 9 bases at V and 5 bases at J, with 22 bases between. The sequences come from peripheral blood mononuclear cells (PBMCs), collected when the disease was refractory, from a patient treated with antithyroid drugs. This TCR was recovered from a female donor with Graves disease. This chain uses TRBV19 with TRBJ1-1; D is possibly TRBD1 (6 bases). The DNA of the CDR3 is TGTGCCAGCCGCACCCGCCAGGGGCTGAGGACTGAAGCTTTCTTT. This gives the protein CASRTRQGLRTEAFF.